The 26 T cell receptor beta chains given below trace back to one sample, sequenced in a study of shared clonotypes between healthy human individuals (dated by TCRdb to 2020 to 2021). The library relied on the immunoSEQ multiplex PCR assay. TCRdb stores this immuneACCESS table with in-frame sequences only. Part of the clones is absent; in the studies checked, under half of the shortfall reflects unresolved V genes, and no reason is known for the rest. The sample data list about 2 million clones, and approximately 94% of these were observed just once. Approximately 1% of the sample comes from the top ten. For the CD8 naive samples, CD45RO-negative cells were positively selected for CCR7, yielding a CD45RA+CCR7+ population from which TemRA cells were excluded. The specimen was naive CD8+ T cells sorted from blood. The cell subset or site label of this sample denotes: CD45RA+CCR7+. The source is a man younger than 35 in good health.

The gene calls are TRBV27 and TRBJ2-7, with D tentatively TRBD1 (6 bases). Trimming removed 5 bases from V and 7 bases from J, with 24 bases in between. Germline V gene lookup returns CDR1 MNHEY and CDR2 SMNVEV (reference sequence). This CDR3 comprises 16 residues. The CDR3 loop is CASSPSTGNLIFEQYF. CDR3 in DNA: TGTGCCAGCAGTCCCTCGACAGGAAATTTAATCTTTGAGCAGTACTTC.

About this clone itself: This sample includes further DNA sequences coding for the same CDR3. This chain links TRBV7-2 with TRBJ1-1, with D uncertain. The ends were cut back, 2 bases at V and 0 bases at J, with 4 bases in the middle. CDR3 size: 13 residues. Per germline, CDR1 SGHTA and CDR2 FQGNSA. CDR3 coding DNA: TGTGCCAGCAGCTTAACGGTGAACACTGAAGCTTTCTTT. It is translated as CASSLTVNTEAFF.

CDR3 in amino acids: CASSLWNTEAFF. The CDR3, as DNA: TGTGCCAGCAGCTTGTGGAACACTGAAGCTTTCTTT. J is TRBJ1-1 and V is TRBV5-8, with D hard to call. The germline CDR1 and CDR2 sequences are SGHTS and YDEGEE. V was shortened by 1 base and J by 1 base, with 2 bases between the two germline ends. The CDR3 has 12 amino acids.

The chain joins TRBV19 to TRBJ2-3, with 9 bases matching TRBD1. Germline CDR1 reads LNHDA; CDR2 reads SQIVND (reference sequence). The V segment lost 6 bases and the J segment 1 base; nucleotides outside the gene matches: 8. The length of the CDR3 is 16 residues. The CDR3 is CASSHPWTGGTDTQYF. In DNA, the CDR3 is TGTGCCAGTAGCCATCCTTGGACAGGGGGCACAGATACGCAGTATTTT.

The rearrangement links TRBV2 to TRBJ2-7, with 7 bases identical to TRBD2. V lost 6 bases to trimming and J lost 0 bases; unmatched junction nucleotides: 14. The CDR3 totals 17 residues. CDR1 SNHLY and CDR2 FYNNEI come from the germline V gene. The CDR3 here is CASSELPTSESSYEQYF. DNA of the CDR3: TGTGCCAGCAGCGAATTACCCACTAGCGAGAGCTCCTACGAGCAGTACTTC. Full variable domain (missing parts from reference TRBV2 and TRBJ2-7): EPEVTQTPSHQVTQMGQEVILRCVPISNHLYFYWYRQILGQKVEFLVSFYNNEISEKSEIFDDQFSVERPDGSNFTLKIRSTKLEDSAMYFCASSELPTSESSYEQYFGPGTRLTVT.

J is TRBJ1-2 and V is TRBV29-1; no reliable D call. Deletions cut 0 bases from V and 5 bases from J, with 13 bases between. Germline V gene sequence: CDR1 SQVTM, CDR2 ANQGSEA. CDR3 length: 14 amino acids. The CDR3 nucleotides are TGCAGCGTTGAAGATCTGGGTATTGTGTATGGCTACACCTTC. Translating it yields CSVEDLGIVYGYTF. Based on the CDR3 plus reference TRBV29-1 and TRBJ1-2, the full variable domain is SAVISQKPSRDICQRGTSLTIQCQVDSQVTMMFWYRQQPGQSLTLIATANQGSEATYESGFVIDKFPISRPNLTFSTLTVSNMSPEDSSIYLCSVEDLGIVYGYTFGSGTRLTVV.

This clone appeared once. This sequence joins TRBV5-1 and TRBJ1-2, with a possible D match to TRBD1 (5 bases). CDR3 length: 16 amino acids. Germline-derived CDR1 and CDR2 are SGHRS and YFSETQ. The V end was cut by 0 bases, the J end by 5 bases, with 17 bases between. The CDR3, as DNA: TGCGCCAGCAGCTTGGTAAGAGGGGCGCCGGGGTATGGCTACACCTTC. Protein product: CASSLVRGAPGYGYTF.

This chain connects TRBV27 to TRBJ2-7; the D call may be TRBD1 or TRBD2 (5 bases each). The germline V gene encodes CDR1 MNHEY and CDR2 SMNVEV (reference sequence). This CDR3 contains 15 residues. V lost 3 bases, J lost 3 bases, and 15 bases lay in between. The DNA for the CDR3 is TGTGCCAGCAGTTTTGTGGCCAGAGGGGACTACGAGCAGTACTTC. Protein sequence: CASSFVARGDYEQYF.

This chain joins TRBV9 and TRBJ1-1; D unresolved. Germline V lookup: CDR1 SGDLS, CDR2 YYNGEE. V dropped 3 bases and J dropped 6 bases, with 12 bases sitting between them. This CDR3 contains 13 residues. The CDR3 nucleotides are TGTGCCAGCAGCGCCGGTAGTCTTTCTGAAGCTTTCTTT. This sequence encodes CASSAGSLSEAFF.

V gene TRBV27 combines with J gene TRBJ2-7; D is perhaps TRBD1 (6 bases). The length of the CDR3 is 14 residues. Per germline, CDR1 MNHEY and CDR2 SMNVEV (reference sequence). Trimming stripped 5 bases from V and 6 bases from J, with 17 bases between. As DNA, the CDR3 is TGTGCCAGCAGTGCGCGGACAGTTCTCGTCGAGCAGTACTTC. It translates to CASSARTVLVEQYF.

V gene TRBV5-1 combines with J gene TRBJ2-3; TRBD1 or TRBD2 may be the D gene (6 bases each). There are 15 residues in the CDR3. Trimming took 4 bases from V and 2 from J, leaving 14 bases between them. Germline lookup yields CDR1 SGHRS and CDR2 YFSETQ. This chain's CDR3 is CASSPGAGYTDTQYF. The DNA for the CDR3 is TGCGCCAGCAGCCCGGGGGCCGGCTACACAGATACGCAGTATTTT.

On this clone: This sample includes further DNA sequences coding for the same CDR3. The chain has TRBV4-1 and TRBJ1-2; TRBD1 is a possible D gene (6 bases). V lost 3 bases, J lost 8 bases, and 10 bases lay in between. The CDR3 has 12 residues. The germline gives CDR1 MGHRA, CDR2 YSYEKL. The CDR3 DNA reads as TGCGCCAGCAGCCAGGGGGGCCAAGGCTACACCTTC. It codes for CASSQGGQGYTF.

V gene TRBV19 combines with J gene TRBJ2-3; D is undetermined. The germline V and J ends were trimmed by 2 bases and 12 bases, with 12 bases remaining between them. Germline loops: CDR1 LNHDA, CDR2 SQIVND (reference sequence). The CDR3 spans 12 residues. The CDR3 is CASSISLDYQYF. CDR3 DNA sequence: TGTGCCAGTAGTATAAGTTTAGATTACCAGTATTTT.

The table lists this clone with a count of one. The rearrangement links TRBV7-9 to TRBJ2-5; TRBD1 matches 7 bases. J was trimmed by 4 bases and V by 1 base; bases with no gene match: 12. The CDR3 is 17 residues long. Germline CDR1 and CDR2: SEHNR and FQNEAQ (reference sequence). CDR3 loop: CASSLETGYDARETQYF. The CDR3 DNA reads TGTGCCAGCAGCTTAGAGACAGGGTACGATGCACGAGAGACCCAGTACTTC.

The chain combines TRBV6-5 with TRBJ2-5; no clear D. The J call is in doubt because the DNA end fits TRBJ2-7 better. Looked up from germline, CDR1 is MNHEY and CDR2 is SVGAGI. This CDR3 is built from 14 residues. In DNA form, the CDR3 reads TGTGCCAGCAGCCCCAGTCAAGCCGGCTACGAGCAGTACTTC. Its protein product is CASSPSQAGYEQYF.

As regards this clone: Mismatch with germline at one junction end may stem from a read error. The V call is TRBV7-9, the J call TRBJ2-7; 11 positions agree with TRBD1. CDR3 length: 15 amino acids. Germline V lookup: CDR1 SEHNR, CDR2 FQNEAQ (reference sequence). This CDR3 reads CASTLPGQGAYEQYF. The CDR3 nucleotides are TGTGCCAGCACCTTACCGGGACAGGGGGCCTACGAGCAGTACTTC.

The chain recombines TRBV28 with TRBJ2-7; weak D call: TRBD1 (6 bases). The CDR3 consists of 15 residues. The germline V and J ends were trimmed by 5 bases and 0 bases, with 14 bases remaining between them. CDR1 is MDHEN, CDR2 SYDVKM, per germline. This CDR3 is CASSPNSDSSYEQYF. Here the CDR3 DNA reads TGTGCCAGCAGTCCCAATTCGGACAGCTCCTACGAGCAGTACTTC.

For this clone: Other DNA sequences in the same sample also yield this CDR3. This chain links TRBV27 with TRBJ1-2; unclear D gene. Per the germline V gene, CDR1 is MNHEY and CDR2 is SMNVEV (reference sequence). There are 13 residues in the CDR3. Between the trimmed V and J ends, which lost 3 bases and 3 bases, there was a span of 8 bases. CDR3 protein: CASSFGRDYGYTF. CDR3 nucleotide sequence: TGTGCCAGCAGTTTTGGACGGGACTATGGCTACACCTTC.

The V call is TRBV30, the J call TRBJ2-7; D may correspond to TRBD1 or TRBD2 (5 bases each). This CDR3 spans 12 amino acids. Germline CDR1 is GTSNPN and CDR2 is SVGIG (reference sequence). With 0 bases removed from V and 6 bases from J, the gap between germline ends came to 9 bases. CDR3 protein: CAWSVTRGEQYF. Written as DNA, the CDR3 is TGTGCCTGGAGTGTAACTAGGGGCGAGCAGTACTTC. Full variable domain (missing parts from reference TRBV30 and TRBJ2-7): SQTIHQWPATLVQPVGSPLSLECTVEGTSNPNLYWYRQAAGRGLQLLFYSVGIGQISSEVPQNLSASRPQDRQFILSSKKLLLSDSGFYLCAWSVTRGEQYFGPGTRLTVT.

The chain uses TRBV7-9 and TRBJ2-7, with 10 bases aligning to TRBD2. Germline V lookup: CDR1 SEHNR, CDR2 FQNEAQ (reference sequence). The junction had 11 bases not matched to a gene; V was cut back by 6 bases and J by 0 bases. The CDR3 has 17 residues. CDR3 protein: CASRPSPAGGSSYEQYF. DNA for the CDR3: TGTGCCAGCAGGCCATCCCCAGCGGGGGGGAGCTCCTACGAGCAGTACTTC.

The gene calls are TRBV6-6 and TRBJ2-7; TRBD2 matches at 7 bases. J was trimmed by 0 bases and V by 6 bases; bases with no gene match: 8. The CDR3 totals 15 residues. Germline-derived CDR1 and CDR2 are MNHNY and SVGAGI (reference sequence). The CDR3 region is CASSYTGTNSYEQYF. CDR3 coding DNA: TGTGCCAGCAGCTACACCGGGACTAACTCCTACGAGCAGTACTTC.

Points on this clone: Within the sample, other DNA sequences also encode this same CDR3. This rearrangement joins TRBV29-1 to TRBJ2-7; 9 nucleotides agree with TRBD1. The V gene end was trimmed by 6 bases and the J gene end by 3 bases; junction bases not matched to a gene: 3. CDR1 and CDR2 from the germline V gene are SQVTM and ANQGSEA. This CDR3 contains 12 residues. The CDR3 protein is CSVGGQGYEQYF. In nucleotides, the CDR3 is TGCAGCGTGGGGGGACAGGGCTACGAGCAGTACTTC.

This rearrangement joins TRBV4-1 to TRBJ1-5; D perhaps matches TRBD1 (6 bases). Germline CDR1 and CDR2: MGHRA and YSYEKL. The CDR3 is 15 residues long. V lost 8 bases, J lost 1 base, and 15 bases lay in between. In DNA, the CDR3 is TGCGCCAGCGGGCTCGGGACACAAAGCAATCAGCCCCAGCATTTT. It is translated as CASGLGTQSNQPQHF.

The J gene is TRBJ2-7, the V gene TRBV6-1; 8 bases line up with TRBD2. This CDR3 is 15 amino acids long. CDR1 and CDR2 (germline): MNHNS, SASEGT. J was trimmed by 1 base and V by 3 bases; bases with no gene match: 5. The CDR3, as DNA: TGTGCCAGCAGTGAGTGGGCGGGGGGATCCTACGAGCAGTACTTC. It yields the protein CASSEWAGGSYEQYF.

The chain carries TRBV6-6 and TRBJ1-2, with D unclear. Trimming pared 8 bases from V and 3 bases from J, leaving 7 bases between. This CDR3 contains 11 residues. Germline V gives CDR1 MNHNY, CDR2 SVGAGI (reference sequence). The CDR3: CASQWDYGYTF. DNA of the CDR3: TGTGCCAGCCAATGGGACTATGGCTACACCTTC.

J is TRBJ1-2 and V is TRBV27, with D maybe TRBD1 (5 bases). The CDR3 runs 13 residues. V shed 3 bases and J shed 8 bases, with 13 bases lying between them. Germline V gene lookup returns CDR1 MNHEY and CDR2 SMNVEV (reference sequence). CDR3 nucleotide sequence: TGTGCCAGCAGTTTTACCGGGGCCAGCGGCTACACCTTC. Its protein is CASSFTGASGYTF.